This T cell receptor (beta chain) was sequenced for a study of cytomegalovirus exposure and HLA in healthy donors. Study findings and constraints: The authors enumerated roughly 160 TCR beta chains as linked to cytomegalovirus. A subsequent analysis found that TCR clusters from the first cohort also tended to co-occur in the 120 or so validation repertoires, with around 94% of cluster scores above 0. A few chains tied to CMV proved CMV antigen-specific in vitro.

With regard to this clone: Its antigen is still unknown.

The validation cohort, a group of roughly 120 subjects, included the donors and was separate from the roughly 670-subject first cohort. The V end was cut by 7 bases, the J end by 5 bases, with 13 bases between. Looked up from germline, CDR1 is ENHRY and CDR2 is SYGVKD. The CDR3 is 13 residues long. Some clones are missing from TCRdb's copy, which holds only in-frame ones; the method was immunoSEQ multiplex PCR. The profile shows approximately 200,000 clones, 84% of them singletons. The rearrangement uses TRBV10-3 and TRBJ2-3, with D maybe TRBD2 (6 bases). The sequenced material came from PBMCs. The sequence derives from a woman aged 25-40 years in good health and CMV-seropositive. The CDR3 bases are TGTGCCATCACGGGAGAACGGGGAGATACGCAGTATTTT. Protein: CAITGERGDTQYF.